Following are 9 T cell receptor beta chains from one sample sequenced in a study of CD8+CD57+ T cells in acquired aplastic anemia. Investigators profiled TCR beta VDJ and CDR3 from genomic DNA template. One entry per CDR3 protein results from TCRdb running MiXCR on the reads. The data contain about 140,000 distinct CDR3 sequences, around two fifths of them singletons. Sequencing was performed on sorted CD4+, CD8+, or CD8+CD57+ T cells (not recorded which) from PBMCs. These receptors all stem from a human donor in good health, serving as a control.

The V call is TRBV2, the J call TRBJ1-6; a possible D gene is TRBD1 (6 bases). The germline CDR1 and CDR2 sequences are SNHLY and FYNNEI. V was clipped by 6 bases and J by 7 bases, with 13 bases between them. The CDR3 sequence is 14 residues long. Here the CDR3 reads CASRVDRMNSPLHF. The CDR3 region has the DNA TGTGCCAGCAGGGTCGACAGGATGAATTCACCCCTCCACTTT.

This clonotype was detected a few times. The junction differs from germline at one of its ends, possibly a read error. J is TRBJ2-7 and V is TRBV13; possible D gene TRBD2, 5 bases. The CDR3 length is 13 residues. CDR1 and CDR2 from the germline V gene are PRHDT and FYEKMQ (reference sequence). Written as DNA, the CDR3 is TGTGCCAGCAGCTCAAAGGGTTTTAGCGAGCAGTGCTTC. Amino acids: CASSSKGFSEQCF.

About this clonotype itself: It may be a read error: a sequence one base away is much more abundant. The V and J genes are TRBV20-1 and TRBJ1-2; weak D call: TRBD1 (5 bases). CDR1 is DFQATT and CDR2 is SNEGSKA in the germline V gene (reference sequence). V lost 2 bases to trimming and J lost 4 bases, with 20 bases between them. The CDR3 length is 16 residues. DNA of the CDR3: TGCAGTGCTAGAAGCCCGGGGGTTACGGAGGGCTATGGCTACACCTTC. The encoded protein is CSARSPGVTEGYGYTF.

V and J are TRBV2 and TRBJ1-1; no definite D call. Germline V gene data show CDR1 as SNHLY and CDR2 as FYNNEI. The V end was cut by 1 base, the J end by 5 bases, with 8 bases between. The CDR3 covers 13 residues. CDR3 residues: CASSEEAGTEAFF. In DNA form, the CDR3 reads TGTGCCAGCAGTGAAGAGGCGGGAACTGAAGCTTTCTTT. The full variable domain, in which reference TRBV2 and TRBJ1-1 provide the parts outside the CDR3, is EPEVTQTPSHQVTQMGQEVILRCVPISNHLYFYWYRQILGQKVEFLVSFYNNEISEKSEIFDDQFSVERPDGSNFTLKIRSTKLEDSAMYFCASSEEAGTEAFFGQGTRLTVV.

This clonotype was seen ten or more times. The chain has TRBV5-1 and TRBJ1-6; the match to TRBD1 covers 7 bases. The CDR3 loop spans 14 amino acids. The V segment lost 4 bases and the J segment 7 bases; nucleotides outside the gene matches: 5. Germline V gene lookup returns CDR1 SGHRS and CDR2 YFSETQ. The CDR3 region has the DNA TGCGCCAGCAGCGGGGACAGCCAAAATTCACCCCTCCACTTT. As protein: CASSGDSQNSPLHF.

The V call is TRBV2, the J call TRBJ1-6; unclear D gene. Germline V gene sequence: CDR1 SNHLY, CDR2 FYNNEI. Trimming pared 10 bases from V and 6 bases from J, leaving 13 bases between. The CDR3 runs to 13 residues. CDR3 bases: TGTGCCATCACCGGGGTGGCTAATTCACCCCTCCACTTT. As protein: CAITGVANSPLHF.

In the case of this clonotype: Germline is not matched at one junction end, which may reflect a read error. The chain is built from TRBV12-5 and TRBJ1-1; possibly TRBD1 for D (5 bases). From germline, CDR1 is LGHNT and CDR2 FRNRAP. This CDR3 comprises 17 residues. The CDR3 region has the DNA TGTGCTAGTGGTCCCGACAGCTTAGAAAAGATGAACACTGAAACTTTCTTT. Amino acids: CASGPDSLEKMNTETFF.

In its sample, this clonotype was seen many times. The chain uses TRBV10-2 and TRBJ2-3; possibly TRBD1 or TRBD2 for D (6 bases each). The germline CDR1 and CDR2 sequences are WSHSY and SAAADI. V lost 6 bases and J lost 3, with 19 bases in between. This CDR3 spans 16 amino acids. CDR3 region: CASRFLGGRGTDTQYF. DNA for the CDR3: TGCGCCAGCAGGTTTTTAGGGGGGCGCGGGACAGATACGCAGTATTTT.

This clonotype was seen a few times. The V call is TRBV28, the J call TRBJ1-6, with a tentative D call TRBD1 (5 bases). Germline assignment: CDR1 MDHEN and CDR2 SYDVKM. Trimming left V 6 bases short and J 0 bases short, with 15 bases between. This CDR3 region has 17 residues. The chain's CDR3 is CASSDSQGSSYNSPLHF. DNA for the CDR3: TGTGCCAGCAGCGACTCCCAGGGCAGCTCCTATAATTCACCCCTCCACTTT.